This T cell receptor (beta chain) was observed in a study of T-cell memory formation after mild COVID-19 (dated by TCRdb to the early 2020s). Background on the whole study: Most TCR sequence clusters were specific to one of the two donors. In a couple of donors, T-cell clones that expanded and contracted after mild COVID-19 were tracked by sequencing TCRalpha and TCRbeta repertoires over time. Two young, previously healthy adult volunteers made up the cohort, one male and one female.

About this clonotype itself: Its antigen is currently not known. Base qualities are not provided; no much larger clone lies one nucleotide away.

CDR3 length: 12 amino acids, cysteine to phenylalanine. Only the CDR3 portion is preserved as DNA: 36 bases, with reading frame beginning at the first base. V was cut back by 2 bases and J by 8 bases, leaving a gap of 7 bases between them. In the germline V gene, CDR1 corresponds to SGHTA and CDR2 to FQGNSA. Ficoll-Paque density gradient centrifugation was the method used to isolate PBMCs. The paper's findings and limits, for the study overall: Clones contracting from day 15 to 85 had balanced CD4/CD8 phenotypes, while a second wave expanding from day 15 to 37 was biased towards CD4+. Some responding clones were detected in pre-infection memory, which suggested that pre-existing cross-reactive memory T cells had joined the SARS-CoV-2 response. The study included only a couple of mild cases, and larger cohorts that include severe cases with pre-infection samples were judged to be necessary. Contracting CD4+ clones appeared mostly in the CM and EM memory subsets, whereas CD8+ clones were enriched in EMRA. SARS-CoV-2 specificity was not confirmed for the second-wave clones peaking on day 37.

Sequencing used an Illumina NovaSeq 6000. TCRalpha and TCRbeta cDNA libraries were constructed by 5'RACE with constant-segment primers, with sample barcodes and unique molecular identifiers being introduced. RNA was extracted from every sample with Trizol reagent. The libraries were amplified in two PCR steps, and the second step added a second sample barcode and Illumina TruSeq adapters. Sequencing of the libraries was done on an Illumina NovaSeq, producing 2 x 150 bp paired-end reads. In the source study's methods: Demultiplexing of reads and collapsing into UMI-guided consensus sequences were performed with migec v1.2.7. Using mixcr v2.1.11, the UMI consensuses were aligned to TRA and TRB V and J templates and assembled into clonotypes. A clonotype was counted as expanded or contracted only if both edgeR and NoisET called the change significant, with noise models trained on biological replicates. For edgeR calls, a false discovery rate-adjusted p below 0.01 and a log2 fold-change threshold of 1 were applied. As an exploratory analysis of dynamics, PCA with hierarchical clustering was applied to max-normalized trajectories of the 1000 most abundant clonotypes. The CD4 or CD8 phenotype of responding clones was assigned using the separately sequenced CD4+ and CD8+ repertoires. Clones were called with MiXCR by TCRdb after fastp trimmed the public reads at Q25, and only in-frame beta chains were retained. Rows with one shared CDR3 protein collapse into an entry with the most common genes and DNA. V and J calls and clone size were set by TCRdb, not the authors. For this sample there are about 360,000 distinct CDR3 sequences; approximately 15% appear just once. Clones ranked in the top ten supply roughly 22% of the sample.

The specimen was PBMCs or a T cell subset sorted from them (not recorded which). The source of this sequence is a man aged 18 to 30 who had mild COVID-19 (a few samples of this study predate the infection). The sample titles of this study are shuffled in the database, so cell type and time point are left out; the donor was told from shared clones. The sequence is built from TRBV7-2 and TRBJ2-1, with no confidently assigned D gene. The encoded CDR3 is CASSLSRDEQFF. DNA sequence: TGTGCCAGCAGCTTAAGTCGGGATGAGCAGTTCTTC. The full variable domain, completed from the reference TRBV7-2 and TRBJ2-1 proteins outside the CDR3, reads GAGVSQSPSNKVTEKGKDVELRCDPISGHTALYWYRQSLGQGLEFLIYFQGNSAPDKSGLPSDRFSAERTGGSVSTLTIQRTQQEDSAVYLCASSLSRDEQFFGPGTRLTVL.